The 6 T cell receptor beta chains below all came from one sample that was sequenced in a study of T-cell memory formation after mild COVID-19. TCRdb reanalysed the 5' RACE reads using MiXCR and keeps one entry per CDR3 protein. This sample carries about 130,000 distinct CDR3 sequences, 5% to 6.5% of them seen once, and the ten largest clones take roughly 2.2%. The sequencing sample was made of PBMCs or a T cell subset sorted from them (not recorded which). These receptors were taken from an adult woman who had mild COVID-19 (a few samples of this study predate the infection). Cell type and time point are not known.

The rearrangement joins TRBV12-3 or TRBV12-4 to TRBJ2-7; 7 nucleotides agree with TRBD2. The J segment lost 2 bases and the V segment lost 5 bases, leaving 6 bases of the junction unmatched. The CDR3 sequence is 14 residues long. The CDR3 region is CASSAGEPPYEQYF. CDR3 nucleotides: TGTGCCAGCAGTGCGGGGGAGCCTCCCTACGAGCAGTACTTC.

This clonotype was seen a handful of times. V is TRBV6-5 and J is TRBJ2-1; D perhaps matches TRBD1 (6 bases). This CDR3 has 15 residues. Germline CDR1 is MNHEY and CDR2 is SVGAGI. Between the trimmed V and J ends, which lost 5 bases and 4 bases, there was a span of 15 bases. The CDR3: CASSTDRISYNEQFF. As DNA, the CDR3 is TGTGCCAGCAGTACCGACAGGATTTCATACAATGAGCAGTTCTTC.

This rearrangement joins TRBV7-9 to TRBJ2-7; a possible D gene is TRBD2 (5 bases). V lost 1 base and J lost 2, with 12 bases in between. The CDR3 extends over 15 amino acids. CDR1 is SEHNR, CDR2 FQNEAQ, per germline (reference sequence). The CDR3 protein is CASSLGGRRTYEQYF. In DNA, the CDR3 is TGTGCCAGCAGCTTAGGTGGCAGGAGGACCTACGAGCAGTACTTC.

This clonotype was seen ten or more times. V and J are TRBV7-2 and TRBJ2-3; 9 nucleotides line up with TRBD2. Germline V gene lookup returns CDR1 SGHTA and CDR2 FQGNSA. The CDR3 sequence is 17 residues long. With 5 bases clipped from V and 3 bases from J, the junction kept 12 bases outside the gene matches. The CDR3 is CASSLSSGKGQTDTQYF. DNA of the CDR3: TGTGCCAGCAGCCTCTCTAGCGGGAAGGGTCAAACAGATACGCAGTATTTT. Combining the CDR3 with reference TRBV7-2 and TRBJ2-3 gives the whole variable domain GAGVSQSPSNKVTEKGKDVELRCDPISGHTALYWYRQSLGQGLEFLIYFQGNSAPDKSGLPSDRFSAERTGGSVSTLTIQRTQQEDSAVYLCASSLSSGKGQTDTQYFGPGTRLTVL.

This clonotype turned up a few times. The chain is built from TRBV19 and TRBJ1-3, with D perhaps matching TRBD1 (6 bases). The V gene lost 8 bases and the J gene lost 0 bases, with 8 bases spanning the gap. CDR3 length: 13 amino acids. Germline CDR1 is LNHDA and CDR2 is SQIVND (reference sequence). The CDR3 nucleotides are TGTGCCAGTCCGGGACACTCTGGAAACACCATATATTTT. It encodes CASPGHSGNTIYF.

The chain uses TRBV3-1 and TRBJ1-6; no definite D call. Trimming pared 0 bases from V and 13 bases from J, leaving 4 bases between. The CDR3 contains 11 residues. Germline V gives CDR1 LGHDT, CDR2 YNNKEL (reference sequence). The CDR3: CASSQESPLHF. For the CDR3, the DNA is TGTGCCAGCAGCCAAGAATCCCCCCTCCACTTT. The whole variable domain, filled in from reference TRBV3-1 and TRBJ1-6, reads DTAVSQTPKYLVTQMGNDKSIKCEQNLGHDTMYWYKQDSKKFLKIMFSYNNKELIINETVPNRFSPKSPDKAHLNLHINSLELGDSAVYFCASSQESPLHFGNGTRLTVT.